This T cell receptor beta chain was obtained from a study of T cell responses to AZD1222 COVID-19 vaccine. Some clones are missing from TCRdb's copy, which holds only in-frame ones; the method was immunoSEQ multiplex PCR. This table has about 160,000 clones, 90% to 95% appearing once. This sequence originates from an adult in good health. The source was peripheral blood, collected on day 0 of AZD1222 vaccination.

The CDR3 sequence: CASSLNPGGAYTEAFF. For the CDR3, the DNA is TGTGCCAGCAGCTTAAATCCAGGGGGCGCCTACACTGAAGCTTTCTTT. V usage is TRBV7-3 and J usage is TRBJ1-1; 8 positions agree with TRBD1. CDR1 and CDR2 (germline): SGHTA, FQGTGA. V lost 1 base to trimming and J lost 3 bases; unmatched junction nucleotides: 7. This CDR3 comprises 16 residues.